This T cell receptor beta chain was recovered during a study of long-term antiretroviral therapy in people with HIV. Study-level points and caveats: Controls showed broader CDR3 length ranges than did the HIV repertoires.

As to this clone: Its target is unknown.

Samples were assayed with immunoSEQ v3.0 at survey level. Assay: immunoSEQ multiplex PCR; the TCRdb copy retains only in-frame clones and omits some. This table has more than 20,000 clones, around 84% appearing once. This CDR3 is 15 amino acids long. V was clipped by 5 bases and J by 4 bases; unmatched bases: 10. Germline CDR1 SEHNR, CDR2 FQNEAQ (reference sequence). This material consisted of unsorted PBMCs, taken 4.4 years after starting antiretroviral therapy. This chain connects TRBV7-9 to TRBJ1-2, with 7 bases lining up with TRBD1. The receptor comes from a man aged 30 to 39 with HIV. CDR3 nucleotide sequence: TGTGCCAGCAGCCTACCGACAGGGAAGGGCTATGGCTACACCTTC. Translated: CASSLPTGKGYGYTF.